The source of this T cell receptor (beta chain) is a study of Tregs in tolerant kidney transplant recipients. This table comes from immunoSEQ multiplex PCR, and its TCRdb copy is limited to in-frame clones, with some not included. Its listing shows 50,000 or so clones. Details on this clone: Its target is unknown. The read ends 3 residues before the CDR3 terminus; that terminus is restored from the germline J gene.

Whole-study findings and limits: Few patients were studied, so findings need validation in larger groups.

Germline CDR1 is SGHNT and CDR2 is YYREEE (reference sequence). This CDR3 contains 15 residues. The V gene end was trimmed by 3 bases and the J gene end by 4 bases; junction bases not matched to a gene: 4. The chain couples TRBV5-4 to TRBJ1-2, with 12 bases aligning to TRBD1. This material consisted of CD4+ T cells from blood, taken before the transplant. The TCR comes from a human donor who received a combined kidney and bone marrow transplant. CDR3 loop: CASSSGQGARYGYTF. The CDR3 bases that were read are TGTGCCAGCAGCTCGGGACAGGGGGCGCGCTATGGC.